This TCR beta chain was captured by sequencing in a study of blood T cell repertoires in COVID-19. Measured with immunoSEQ multiplex PCR; TCRdb has only the in-frame clones, and not every one. The table shows some 400,000 clones, with roughly 89% occurring only once. Trimming at V came to 6 bases and at J to 8 bases, leaving 4 bases not matched to a gene. Germline CDR1 and CDR2: MDHEN and SYDVKM. The CDR3 runs to 14 residues. This chain links TRBV28 with TRBJ1-6; 10 bases agree with TRBD1. Sequences were obtained from peripheral blood. This sequence originates from a man younger than 30 with active or convalescent COVID-19. CDR3 nucleotide sequence: TGTGCCAGCAGGCCAGGGACAGGGGATTCACCCCTCCACTTT. Amino acids: CASRPGTGDSPLHF.